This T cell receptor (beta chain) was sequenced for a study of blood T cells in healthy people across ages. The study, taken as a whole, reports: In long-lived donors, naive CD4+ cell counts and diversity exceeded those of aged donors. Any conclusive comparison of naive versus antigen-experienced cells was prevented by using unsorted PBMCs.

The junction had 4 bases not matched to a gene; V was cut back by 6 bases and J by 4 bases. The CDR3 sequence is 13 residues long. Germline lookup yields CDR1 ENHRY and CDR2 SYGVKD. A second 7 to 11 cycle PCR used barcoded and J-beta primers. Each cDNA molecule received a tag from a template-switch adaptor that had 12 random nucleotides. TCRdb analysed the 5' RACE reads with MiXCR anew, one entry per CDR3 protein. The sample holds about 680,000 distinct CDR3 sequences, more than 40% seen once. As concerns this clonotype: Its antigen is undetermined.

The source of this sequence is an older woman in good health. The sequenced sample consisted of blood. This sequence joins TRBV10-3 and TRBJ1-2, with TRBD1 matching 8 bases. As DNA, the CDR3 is TGTGCCATCAGCGGACAGGGAATCTATGGCTACACCTTC. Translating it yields CAISGQGIYGYTF.